This T cell receptor beta chain was found in a study of Graves' ophthalmopathy and Graves' hyperthyroidism. Amplification of TCR beta CDR3 regions used RNA transcripts. Following a first-round RT-PCR that used HTBI primers, a second-round multiplex PCR was carried out. TCRdb analysed the multiplex PCR reads with MiXCR anew, one entry per CDR3 protein. The data show roughly 480,000 distinct CDR3 sequences, roughly 14% seen once. V lost 2 bases to trimming and J lost 4 bases, with 14 bases between them. This CDR3 spans 15 amino acids. Germline assignment: CDR1 SGHAT and CDR2 FQNNGV. Sequenced sample: blood. The chain employs TRBV11-2 and TRBJ2-5; D is perhaps TRBD2 (5 bases). The sequence was obtained from a woman in her twenties or thirties with Graves' ophthalmopathy. The CDR3 is CASSLPSAGSETQYF. The CDR3 coding sequence is TGTGCCAGCAGCTTACCTTCTGCGGGTTCAGAGACCCAGTACTTC.